This T cell receptor (beta chain) derives from a study of CD8 T cells in Susac syndrome (dated by TCRdb to the late 2010s). About the investigation overall: Whether CD8+ T cell activation and differentiation in Susac syndrome was antigen driven was tested using repertoire sequencing. Clonality of the CD8+ T cell repertoire was compared between more than 10 healthy donors, approximately 14 Susac syndrome patients and fewer than 16 multiple sclerosis patients. Overall results and qualifications from the work: The number of individuals in the TCR sequencing and HLA analysis was acknowledged as relatively small.

RNA was extracted with the RNeasy kit and roughly 0.45 to 1 ug was reverse transcribed using random hexamers. The immunoSEQ multiplex PCR assay, covering 54 Vbeta and 13 Jbeta segments, was used to amplify TCR beta CDR3 regions. PCR amplification bias was corrected using a synthetic template baseline for primer optimization and computational correction. In the authors' own workflow: Reads were annotated to V, D and J genes according to IMGT and were analyzed with immunoSEQ Analyzer, with only productive sequences retained. To calculate clonality, Shannon entropy was normalized by log2 of the number of productive unique sequences and then subtracted from one. For each patient and control, public and private clones were evaluated among the 100 most prevalent clones. Susac-specific clones were defined as absent from healthy and MS cohorts, roughly 1,100 published viral clones and other ImmuneACCESS disease sequences. TCRdb reran the public reads through fastp at Q25 and MiXCR, keeping productive beta chains. CDR3 protein sequences are deduplicated, and each keeps its most common genes and DNA. The V and J calls and clone size are TCRdb's, not the authors'. This sample gives over 95,000 distinct CDR3 sequences in total; roughly 90% of them show up just once. 0.12% of the sample is taken by the ten largest.

Peripheral blood CD8+ and CD4+ T cells from healthy donors, Susac syndrome patients and multiple sclerosis patients were profiled using high-throughput TCR beta sequencing. Healthy donors were included as age- and sex-matched controls. CD8+ TEMRA cells were enriched by FACS, while bulk CD8+ and CD4+ T cells were purified by magnetic negative isolation. Blood was drawn into EDTA tubes, processed within 24 hours, and PBMCs were isolated by density gradient centrifugation. PBMCs intended for TCR sequencing were cryopreserved in liquid nitrogen and thawed later in a water bath at 37 degrees C. The sorted or isolated CD4+, CD8+ and CD8+ TEMRA cells reached a purity of at least 90%. On this clonotype: Its antigen is not yet known. No quality values exist for individual bases; no much larger clone is one base distant.

The V end gives up 0 bases and the J end 2 bases, leaving 0 bases in the junction not matched to a gene. The CDR3 runs 15 amino acids, cysteine and phenylalanine included. Only CDR3 DNA remains: 45 bases, in frame from the first base. The germline V gene encodes CDR1 MNHNY and CDR2 SVGAGI (reference sequence). This clonotype was obtained from a human donor in good health. The sequence joins TRBV6-6 to TRBJ1-3, with 8 bases aligning to TRBD1. Sample: CD8+ T cells from PBMCs. The nucleotide sequence is TGTGCCAGCAGTTACTCGACAGGGGCTGGAAACACCATATATTTT. Translation gives CASSYSTGAGNTIYF.